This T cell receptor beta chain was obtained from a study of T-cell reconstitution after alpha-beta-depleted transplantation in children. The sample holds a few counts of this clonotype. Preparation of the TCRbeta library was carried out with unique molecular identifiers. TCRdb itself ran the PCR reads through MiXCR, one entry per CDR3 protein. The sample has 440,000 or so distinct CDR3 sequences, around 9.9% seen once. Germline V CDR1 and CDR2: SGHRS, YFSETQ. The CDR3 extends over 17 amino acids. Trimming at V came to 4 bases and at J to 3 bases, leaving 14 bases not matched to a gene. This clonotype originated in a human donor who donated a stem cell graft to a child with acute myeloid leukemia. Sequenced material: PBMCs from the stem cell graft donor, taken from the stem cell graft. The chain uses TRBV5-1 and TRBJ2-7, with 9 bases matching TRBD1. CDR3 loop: CASSLRDRAGVSYEQYF. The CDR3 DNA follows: TGCGCCAGCAGCCTCCGGGACAGGGCCGGGGTAAGCTACGAGCAGTACTTC.